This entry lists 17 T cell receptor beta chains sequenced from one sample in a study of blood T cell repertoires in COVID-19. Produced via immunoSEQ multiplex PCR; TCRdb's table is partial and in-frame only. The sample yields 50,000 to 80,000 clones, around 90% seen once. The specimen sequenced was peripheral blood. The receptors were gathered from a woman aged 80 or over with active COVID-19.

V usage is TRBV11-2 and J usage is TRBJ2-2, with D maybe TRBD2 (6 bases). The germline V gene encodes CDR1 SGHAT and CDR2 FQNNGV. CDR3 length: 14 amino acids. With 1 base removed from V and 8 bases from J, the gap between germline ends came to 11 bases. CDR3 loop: CASSLGTSWGELFF. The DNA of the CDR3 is TGTGCCAGCAGCTTAGGAACTAGCTGGGGGGAGCTGTTTTTT.

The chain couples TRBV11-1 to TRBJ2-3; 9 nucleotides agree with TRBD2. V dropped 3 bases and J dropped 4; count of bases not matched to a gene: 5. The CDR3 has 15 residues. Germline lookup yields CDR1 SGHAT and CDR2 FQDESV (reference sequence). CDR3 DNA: TGTGCCAGCAGCTTCCGGCGGGGGGGGTCAGATACGCAGTATTTT. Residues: CASSFRRGGSDTQYF.

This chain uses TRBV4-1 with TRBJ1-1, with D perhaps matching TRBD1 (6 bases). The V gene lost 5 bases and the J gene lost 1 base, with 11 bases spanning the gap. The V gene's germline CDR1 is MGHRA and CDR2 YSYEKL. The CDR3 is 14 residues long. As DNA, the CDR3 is TGCGCCAGCAGCTCCCGGGACACGAACACTGAAGCTTTCTTT. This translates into CASSSRDTNTEAFF.

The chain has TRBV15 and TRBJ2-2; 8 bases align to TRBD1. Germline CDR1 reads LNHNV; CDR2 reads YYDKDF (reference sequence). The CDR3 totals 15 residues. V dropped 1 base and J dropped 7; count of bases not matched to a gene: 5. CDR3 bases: TGTGCCACCAGCAGAGGACAGGGGCAGATCGGGGAGCTGTTTTTT. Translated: CATSRGQGQIGELFF.

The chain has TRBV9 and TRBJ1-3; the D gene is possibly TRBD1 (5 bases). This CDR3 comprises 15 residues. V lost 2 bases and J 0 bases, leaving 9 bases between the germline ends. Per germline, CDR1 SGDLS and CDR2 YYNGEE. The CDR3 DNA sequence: TGTGCCAGCAGCGTTGACAGTAACTCTGGAAACACCATATATTTT. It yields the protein CASSVDSNSGNTIYF.

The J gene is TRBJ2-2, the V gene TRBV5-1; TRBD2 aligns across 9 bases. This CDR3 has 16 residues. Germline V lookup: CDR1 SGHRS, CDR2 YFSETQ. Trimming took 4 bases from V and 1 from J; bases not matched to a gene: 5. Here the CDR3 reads CASSMSGGLNTGELFF. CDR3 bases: TGCGCCAGCAGCATGAGCGGGGGGCTGAACACCGGGGAGCTGTTTTTT.

The CDR3 coding sequence is TGCAGCGTGGGGGCAGGGGAGTATGCAGCTTTCTTT. Translated, it gives CSVGAGEYAAFF. The chain couples TRBV29-1 to TRBJ1-1, with D tentatively TRBD1 (6 bases). V was clipped by 6 bases and J by 10 bases, with 18 bases between them. The CDR3 has 12 amino acids. Germline CDR1 is SQVTM and CDR2 is ANQGSEA.

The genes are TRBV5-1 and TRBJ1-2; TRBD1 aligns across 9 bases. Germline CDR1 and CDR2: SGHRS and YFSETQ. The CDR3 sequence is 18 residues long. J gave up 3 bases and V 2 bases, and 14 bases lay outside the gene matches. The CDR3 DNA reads TGCGCCAGCAGCTTAGATATCAGTACAGGGGGCCTGGACTATGGCTACACCTTC. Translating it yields CASSLDISTGGLDYGYTF.

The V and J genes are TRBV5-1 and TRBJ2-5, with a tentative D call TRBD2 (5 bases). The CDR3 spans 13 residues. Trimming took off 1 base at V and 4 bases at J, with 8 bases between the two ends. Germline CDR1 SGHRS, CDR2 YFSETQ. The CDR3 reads CASSLFGRETQYF. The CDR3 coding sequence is TGCGCCAGCAGCTTGTTTGGGAGAGAGACCCAGTACTTC.

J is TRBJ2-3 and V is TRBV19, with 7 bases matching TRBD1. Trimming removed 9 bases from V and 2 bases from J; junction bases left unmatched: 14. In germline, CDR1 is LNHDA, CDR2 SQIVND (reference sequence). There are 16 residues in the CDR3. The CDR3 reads CASAHWGQRNTDTQYF. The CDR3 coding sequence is TGTGCCAGCGCCCATTGGGGACAGCGGAACACAGATACGCAGTATTTT.

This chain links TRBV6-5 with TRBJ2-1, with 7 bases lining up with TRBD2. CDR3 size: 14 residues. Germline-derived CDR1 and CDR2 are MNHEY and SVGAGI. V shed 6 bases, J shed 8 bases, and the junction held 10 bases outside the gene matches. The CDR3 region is CASSHTGLGDEQFF. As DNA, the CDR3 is TGTGCCAGCAGCCACACCGGACTAGGCGATGAGCAGTTCTTC.

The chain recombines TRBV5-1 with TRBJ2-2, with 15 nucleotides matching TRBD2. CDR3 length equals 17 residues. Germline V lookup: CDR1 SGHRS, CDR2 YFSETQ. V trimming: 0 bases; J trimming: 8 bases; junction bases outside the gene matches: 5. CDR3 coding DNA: TGCGCCAGCAGCTTGGCCGGGACTAGCGGGAGGACGGGGGAGCTGTTTTTT. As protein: CASSLAGTSGRTGELFF.

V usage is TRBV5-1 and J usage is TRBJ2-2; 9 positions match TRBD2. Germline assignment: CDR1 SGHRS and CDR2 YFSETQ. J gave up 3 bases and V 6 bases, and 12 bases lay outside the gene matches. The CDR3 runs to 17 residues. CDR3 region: CASTVSGSVSYTGELFF. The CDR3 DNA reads TGCGCCAGCACAGTTAGCGGGAGCGTATCGTACACCGGGGAGCTGTTTTTT.

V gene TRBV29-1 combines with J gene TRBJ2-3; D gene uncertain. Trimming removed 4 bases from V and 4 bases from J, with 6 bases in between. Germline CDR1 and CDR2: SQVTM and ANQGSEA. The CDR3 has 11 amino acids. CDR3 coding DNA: TGCAGCGTTGCCCCCGCAGATACGCAGTATTTT. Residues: CSVAPADTQYF.

CDR3 coding DNA: TGTGCCAGCAGCCAATCTTCACTCCAAGAGACCCAGTACTTC. Protein sequence: CASSQSSLQETQYF. The chain joins TRBV3-1 (or the pseudogene TRBV3-2) to TRBJ2-5; D call uncertain. Germline V lookup: CDR1 LGHDT, CDR2 YNNKEL (reference sequence). The CDR3 sequence is 14 residues long. The V end was cut by 2 bases, the J end by 1 base, with 8 bases between.

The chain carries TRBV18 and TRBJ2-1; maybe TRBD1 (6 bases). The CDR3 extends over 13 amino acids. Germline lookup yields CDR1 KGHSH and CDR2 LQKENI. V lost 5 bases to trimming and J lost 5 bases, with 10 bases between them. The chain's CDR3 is CASSGGSHNEQFF. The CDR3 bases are TGTGCCAGCTCAGGGGGCAGCCACAATGAGCAGTTCTTC.

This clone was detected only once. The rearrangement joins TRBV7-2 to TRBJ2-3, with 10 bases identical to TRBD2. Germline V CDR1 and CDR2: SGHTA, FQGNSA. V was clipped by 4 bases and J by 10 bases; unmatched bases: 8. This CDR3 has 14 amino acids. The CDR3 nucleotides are TGTGCCAGCAGCTCGCCTAGCGGGAGTTGGGCGCAGTATTTT. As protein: CASSSPSGSWAQYF.